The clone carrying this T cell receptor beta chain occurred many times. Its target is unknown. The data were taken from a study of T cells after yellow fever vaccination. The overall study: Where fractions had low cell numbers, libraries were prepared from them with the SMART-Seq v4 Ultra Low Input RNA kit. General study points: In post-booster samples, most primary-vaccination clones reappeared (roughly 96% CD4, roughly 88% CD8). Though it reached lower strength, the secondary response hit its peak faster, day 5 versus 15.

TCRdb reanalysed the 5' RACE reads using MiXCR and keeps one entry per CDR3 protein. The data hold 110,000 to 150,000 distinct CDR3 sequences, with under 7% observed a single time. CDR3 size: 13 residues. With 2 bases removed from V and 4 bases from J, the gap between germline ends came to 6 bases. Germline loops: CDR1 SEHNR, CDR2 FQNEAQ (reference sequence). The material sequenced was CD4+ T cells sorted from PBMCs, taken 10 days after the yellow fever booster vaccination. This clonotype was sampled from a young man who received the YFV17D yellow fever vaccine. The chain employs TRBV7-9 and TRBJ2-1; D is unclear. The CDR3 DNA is TGTGCCAGCAGCTTATGGGAATACAATGAGCAGTTCTTC. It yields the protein CASSLWEYNEQFF.